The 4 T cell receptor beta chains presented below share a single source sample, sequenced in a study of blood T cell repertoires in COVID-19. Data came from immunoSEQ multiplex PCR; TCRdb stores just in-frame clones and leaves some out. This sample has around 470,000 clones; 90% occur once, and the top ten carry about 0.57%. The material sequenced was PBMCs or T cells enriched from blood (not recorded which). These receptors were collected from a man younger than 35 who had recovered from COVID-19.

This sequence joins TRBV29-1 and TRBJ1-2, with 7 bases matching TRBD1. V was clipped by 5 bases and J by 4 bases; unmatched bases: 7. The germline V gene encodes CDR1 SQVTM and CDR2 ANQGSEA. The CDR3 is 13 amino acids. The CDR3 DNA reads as TGCAGCGTTTCCCGGGGACAGACCTATGGCTACACCTTC. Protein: CSVSRGQTYGYTF.

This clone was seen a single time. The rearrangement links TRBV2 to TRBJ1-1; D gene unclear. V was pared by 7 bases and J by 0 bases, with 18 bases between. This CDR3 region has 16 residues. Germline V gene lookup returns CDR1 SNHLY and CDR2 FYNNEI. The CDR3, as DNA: TGTGCCAGCAAGTTGCGATATGAGGTTTTGAACACTGAAGCTTTCTTT. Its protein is CASKLRYEVLNTEAFF. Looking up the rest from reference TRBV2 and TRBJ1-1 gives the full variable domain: EPEVTQTPSHQVTQMGQEVILRCVPISNHLYFYWYRQILGQKVEFLVSFYNNEISEKSEIFDDQFSVERPDGSNFTLKIRSTKLEDSAMYFCASKLRYEVLNTEAFFGQGTRLTVV.

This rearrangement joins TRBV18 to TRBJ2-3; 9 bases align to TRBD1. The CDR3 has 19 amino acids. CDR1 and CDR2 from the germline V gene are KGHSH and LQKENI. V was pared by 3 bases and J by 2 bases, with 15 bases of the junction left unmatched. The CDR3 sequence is CASSPGQGLPSPHTDTQYF. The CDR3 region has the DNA TGTGCCAGCTCACCGGGACAGGGACTTCCTAGCCCACACACAGATACGCAGTATTTT.

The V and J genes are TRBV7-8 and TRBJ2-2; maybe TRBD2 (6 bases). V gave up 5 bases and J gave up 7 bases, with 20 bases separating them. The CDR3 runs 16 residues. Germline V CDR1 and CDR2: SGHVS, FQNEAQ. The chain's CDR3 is CASSQNFREYNGELFF. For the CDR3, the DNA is TGTGCCAGCAGCCAGAACTTTCGGGAGTATAACGGGGAGCTGTTTTTT.